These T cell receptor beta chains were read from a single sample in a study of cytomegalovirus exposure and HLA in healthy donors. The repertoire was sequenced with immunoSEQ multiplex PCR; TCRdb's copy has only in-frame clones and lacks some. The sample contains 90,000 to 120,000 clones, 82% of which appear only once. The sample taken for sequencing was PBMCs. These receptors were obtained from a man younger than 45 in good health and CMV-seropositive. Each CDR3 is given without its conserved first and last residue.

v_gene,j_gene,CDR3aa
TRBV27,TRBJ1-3,ASSIRTGAGNTIY
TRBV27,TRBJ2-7,ASSTSGTGYSTEQY
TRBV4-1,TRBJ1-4,ASSPVQGTNEKLF
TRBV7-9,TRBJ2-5,ALGAQGETQY
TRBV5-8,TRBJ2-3,ASSLGAGGADTQY
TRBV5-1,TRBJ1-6,ASSLGDRELPYNSPLH
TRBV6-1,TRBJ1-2,ASSVEGGVNYGYT
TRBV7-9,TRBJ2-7,ASSLTGTYEQY
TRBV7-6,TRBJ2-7,ASSLGRVYEQY
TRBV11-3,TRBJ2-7,ASSPTPGVEQY
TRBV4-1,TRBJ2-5,ASSVRGSGEGQTQY
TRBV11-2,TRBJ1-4,ASSPLTGKRTNEKLF
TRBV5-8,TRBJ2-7,ASSLAPGGYYEQY
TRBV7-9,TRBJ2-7,SSSSRGAGDYEQY
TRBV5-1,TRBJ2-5,ASSLDRYQETQY
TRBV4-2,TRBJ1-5,ASSQERPRAQH
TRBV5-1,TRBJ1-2,ASSSRDAKIGYT
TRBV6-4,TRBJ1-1,ASSTGRGFTEAF
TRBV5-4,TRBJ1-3,ASSFRGGSGNTIY
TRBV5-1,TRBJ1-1,ASSLAGDGTEAF
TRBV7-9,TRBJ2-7,ASSRNRGLSYEQY
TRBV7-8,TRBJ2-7,ASSQHRDRGPYEQY
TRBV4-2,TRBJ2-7,ASSSRLAGDEQY
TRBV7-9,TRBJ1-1,ASSLVSQGATEAF
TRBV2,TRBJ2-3,ASSGGTRTSIRTQY
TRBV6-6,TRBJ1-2,ASSYSSDGGYGYT
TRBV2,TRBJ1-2,ASSGGQVPNYGYT
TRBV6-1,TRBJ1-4,ASSETPLVLSPRLQKLF
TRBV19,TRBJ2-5,ASSIAAGGETQY
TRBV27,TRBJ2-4,ASSPKWTGAKYSQY